This TCR beta chain was recorded in a study of blood T cell repertoires in COVID-19. On the study more broadly: Samples representing acute and convalescent COVID-19 were sourced from the United States, Italy and Spain. PBMCs, B-cell-depleted T cells, or T cells provided the cDNA or gDNA that made up the material.

Germline assignment: CDR1 MNHEY and CDR2 SVGAGI. V lost 5 bases and J 0 bases, leaving 13 bases between the germline ends. The CDR3 is 15 residues long. Original handling: Reference gene primers were amplified, and this amplification served to estimate nucleated cell counts. Clones were sequenced by immunoSEQ multiplex PCR, and TCRdb holds only the in-frame ones, with some missing. V and J calls plus clone size are reproduced from that table; the DNA served to infer D and trimming. In the table there are tens of thousands of clones, roughly 90% of which are singletons. The clonotype comes from a man aged 55 to 70 with active or convalescent COVID-19. The chain carries TRBV6-5 and TRBJ1-1; TRBD1 might be the D (5 bases). The source material was peripheral blood. The CDR3: CASSQRQFLNTEAFF. In nucleotides, the CDR3 is TGTGCCAGCAGTCAACGACAGTTCCTGAACACTGAAGCTTTCTTT.